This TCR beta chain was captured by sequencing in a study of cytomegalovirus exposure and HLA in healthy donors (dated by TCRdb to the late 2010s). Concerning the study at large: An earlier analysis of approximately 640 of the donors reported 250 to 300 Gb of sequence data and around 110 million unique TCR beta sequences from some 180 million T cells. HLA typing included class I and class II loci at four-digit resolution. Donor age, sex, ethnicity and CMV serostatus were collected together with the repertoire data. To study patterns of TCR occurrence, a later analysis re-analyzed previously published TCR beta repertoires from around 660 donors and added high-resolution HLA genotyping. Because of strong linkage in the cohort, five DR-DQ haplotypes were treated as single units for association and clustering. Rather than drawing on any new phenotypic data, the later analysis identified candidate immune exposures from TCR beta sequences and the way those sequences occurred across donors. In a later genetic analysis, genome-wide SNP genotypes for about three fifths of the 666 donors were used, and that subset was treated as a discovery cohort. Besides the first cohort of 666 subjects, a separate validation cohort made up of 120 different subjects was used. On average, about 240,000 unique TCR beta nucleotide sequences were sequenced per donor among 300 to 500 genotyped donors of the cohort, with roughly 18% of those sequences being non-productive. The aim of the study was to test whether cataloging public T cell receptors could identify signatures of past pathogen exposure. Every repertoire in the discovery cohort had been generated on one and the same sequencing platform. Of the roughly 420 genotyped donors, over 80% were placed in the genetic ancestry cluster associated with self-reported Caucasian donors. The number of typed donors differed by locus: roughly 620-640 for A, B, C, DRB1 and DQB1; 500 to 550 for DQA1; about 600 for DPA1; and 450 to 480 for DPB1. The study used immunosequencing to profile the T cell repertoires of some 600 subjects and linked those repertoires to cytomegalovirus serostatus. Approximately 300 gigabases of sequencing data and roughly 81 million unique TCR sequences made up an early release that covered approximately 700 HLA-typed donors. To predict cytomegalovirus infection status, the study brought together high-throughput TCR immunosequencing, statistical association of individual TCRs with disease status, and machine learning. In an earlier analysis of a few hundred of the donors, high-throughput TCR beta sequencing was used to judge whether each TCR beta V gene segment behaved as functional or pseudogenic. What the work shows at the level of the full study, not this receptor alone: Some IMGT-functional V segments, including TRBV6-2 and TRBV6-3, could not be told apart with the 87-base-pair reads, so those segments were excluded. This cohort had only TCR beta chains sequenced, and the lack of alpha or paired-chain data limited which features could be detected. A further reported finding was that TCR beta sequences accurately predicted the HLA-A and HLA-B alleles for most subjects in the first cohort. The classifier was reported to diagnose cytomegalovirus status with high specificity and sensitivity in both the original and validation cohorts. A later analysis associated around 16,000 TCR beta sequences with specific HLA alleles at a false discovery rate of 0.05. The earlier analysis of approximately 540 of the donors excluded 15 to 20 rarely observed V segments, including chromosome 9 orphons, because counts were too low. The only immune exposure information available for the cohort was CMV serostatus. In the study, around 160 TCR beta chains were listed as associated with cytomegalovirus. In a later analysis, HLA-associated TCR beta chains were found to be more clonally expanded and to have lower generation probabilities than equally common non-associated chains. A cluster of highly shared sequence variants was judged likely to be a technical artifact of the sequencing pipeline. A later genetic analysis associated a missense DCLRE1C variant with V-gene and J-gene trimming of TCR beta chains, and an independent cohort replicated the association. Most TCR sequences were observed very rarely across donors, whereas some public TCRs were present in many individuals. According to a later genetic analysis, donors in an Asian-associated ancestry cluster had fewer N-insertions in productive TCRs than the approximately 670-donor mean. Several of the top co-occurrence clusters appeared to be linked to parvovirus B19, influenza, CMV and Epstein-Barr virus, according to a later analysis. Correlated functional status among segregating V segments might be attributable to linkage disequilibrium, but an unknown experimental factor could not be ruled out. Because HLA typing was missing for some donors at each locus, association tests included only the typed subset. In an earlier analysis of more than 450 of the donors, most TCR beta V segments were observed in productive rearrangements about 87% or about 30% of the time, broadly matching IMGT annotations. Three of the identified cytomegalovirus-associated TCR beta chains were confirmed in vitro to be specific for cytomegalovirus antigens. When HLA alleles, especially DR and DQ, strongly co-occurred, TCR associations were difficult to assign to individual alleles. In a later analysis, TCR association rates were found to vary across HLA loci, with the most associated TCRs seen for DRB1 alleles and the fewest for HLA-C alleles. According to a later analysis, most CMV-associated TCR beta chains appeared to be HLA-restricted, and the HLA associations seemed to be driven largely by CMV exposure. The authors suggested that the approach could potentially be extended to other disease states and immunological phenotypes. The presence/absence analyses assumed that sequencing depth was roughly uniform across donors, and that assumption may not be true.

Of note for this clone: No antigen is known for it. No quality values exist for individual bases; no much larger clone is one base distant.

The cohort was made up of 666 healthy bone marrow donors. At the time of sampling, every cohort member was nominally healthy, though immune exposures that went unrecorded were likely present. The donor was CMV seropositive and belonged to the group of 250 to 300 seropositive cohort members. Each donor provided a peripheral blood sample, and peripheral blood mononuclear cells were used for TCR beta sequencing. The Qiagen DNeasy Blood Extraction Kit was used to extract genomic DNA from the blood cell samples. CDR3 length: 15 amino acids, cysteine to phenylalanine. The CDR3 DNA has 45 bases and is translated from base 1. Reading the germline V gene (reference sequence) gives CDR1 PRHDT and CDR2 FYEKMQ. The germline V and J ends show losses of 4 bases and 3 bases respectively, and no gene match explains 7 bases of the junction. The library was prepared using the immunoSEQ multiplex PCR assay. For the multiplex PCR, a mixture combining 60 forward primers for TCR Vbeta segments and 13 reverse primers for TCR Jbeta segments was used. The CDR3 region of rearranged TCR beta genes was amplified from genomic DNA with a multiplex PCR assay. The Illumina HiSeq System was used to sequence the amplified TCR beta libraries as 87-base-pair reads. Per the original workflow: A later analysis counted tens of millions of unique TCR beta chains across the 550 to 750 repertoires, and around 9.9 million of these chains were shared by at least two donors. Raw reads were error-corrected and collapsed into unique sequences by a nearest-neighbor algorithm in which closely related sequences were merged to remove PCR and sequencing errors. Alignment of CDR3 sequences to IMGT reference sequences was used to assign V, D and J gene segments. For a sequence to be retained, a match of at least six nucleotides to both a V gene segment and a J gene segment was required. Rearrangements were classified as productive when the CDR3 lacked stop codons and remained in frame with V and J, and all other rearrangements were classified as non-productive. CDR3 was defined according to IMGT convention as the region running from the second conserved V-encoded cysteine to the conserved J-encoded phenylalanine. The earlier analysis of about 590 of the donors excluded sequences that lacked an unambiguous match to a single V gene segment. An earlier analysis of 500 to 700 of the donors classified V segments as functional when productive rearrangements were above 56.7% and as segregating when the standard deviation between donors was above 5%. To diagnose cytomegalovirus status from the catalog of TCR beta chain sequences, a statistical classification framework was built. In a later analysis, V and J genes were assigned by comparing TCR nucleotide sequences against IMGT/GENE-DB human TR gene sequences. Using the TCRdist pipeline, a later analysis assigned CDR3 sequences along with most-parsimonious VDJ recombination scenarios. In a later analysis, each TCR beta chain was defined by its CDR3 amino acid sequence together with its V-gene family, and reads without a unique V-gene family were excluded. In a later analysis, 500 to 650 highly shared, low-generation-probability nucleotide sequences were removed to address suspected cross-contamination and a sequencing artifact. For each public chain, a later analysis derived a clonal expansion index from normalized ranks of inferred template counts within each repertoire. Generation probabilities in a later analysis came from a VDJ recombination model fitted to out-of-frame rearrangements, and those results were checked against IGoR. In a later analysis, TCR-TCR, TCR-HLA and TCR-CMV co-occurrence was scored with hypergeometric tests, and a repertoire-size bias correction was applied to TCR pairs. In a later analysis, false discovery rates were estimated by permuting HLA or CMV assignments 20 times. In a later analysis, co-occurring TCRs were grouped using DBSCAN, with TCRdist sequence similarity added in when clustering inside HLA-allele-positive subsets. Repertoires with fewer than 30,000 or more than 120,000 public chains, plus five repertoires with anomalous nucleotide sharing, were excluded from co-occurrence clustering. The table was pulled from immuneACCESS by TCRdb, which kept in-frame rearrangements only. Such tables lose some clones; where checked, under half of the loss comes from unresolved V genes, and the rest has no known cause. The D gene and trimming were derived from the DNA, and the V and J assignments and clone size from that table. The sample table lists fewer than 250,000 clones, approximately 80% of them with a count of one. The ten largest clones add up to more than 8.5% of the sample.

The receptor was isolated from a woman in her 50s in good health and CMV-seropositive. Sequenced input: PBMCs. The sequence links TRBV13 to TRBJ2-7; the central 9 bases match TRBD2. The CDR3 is CASSSTGLANYEQYF. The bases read TGTGCCAGCAGCTCAACGGGACTAGCCAACTACGAGCAGTACTTC. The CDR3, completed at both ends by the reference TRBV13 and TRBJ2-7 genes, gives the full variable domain AAGVIQSPRHLIKEKRETATLKCYPIPRHDTVYWYQQGPGQDPQFLISFYEKMQSDKGSIPDRFSAQQFSDYHSELNMSSLELGDSALYFCASSSTGLANYEQYFGPGTRLTVT.